These 25 T cell receptor beta chains were all obtained from the same sample, sequenced in a study of T cell responses to AZD1222 COVID-19 vaccine. Data came from immunoSEQ multiplex PCR; TCRdb stores just in-frame clones and leaves some out. The sample contains 150,000 to 190,000 clones, more than 90% of which appear only once. The sample here was peripheral blood, taken 28 days after the second AZD1222 dose. Receptors originate from an adult who received the AZD1222 COVID-19 vaccine.

This chain uses TRBV7-9 with TRBJ2-7, with no clear D. V dropped 5 bases and J dropped 0 bases, with 17 bases sitting between them. Looked up from germline, CDR1 is SEHNR and CDR2 is FQNEAQ (reference sequence). The CDR3 is 16 amino acids. CDR3 region: CASSPPSAGRSYEQYF. Written as DNA, the CDR3 is TGTGCCAGCAGCCCGCCCTCGGCAGGTCGCTCCTACGAGCAGTACTTC.

The chain joins TRBV29-1 to TRBJ1-1; D call uncertain. The CDR3 spans 16 residues. The V end lost 5 bases, the J end lost 5 bases, and 24 bases lay between the germline ends. CDR1 SQVTM and CDR2 ANQGSEA come from the germline V gene. CDR3 loop: CSVYTMERTGRTEAFF. The CDR3 DNA is TGCAGCGTTTATACAATGGAAAGGACGGGGAGGACTGAAGCTTTCTTT.

The chain joins TRBV27 to TRBJ1-1; no definite D call. The V and J ends lost 8 bases and 5 bases respectively, with 15 bases between them. The CDR3 covers 13 residues. CDR1 MNHEY and CDR2 SMNVEV come from the germline V gene (reference sequence). The CDR3 DNA is TGTGCCAGCGGGCTCTCCCGGGCGACTGAAGCTTTCTTT. This sequence encodes CASGLSRATEAFF.

This clone was seen a handful of times. The genes are TRBV7-9 and TRBJ1-5, with no clear D. Trimming stripped 8 bases from V and 5 bases from J, with 13 bases between. The CDR3 totals 13 residues. Germline V gene lookup returns CDR1 SEHNR and CDR2 FQNEAQ (reference sequence). The DNA of the CDR3 is TGTGCCAGCCGATCTGAGGGCGATCAGCCCCAGCATTTT. Translation: CASRSEGDQPQHF.

The chain uses TRBV6-5 and TRBJ2-1, with TRBD1 as a possible D gene (5 bases). Trimming pared 7 bases from V and 2 bases from J, leaving 15 bases between. CDR3 length: 15 amino acids. Germline CDR1 is MNHEY and CDR2 is SVGAGI. The CDR3 reads CASTLGPGTYNEQFF. The DNA for the CDR3 is TGTGCCAGCACCCTGGGGCCAGGGACCTACAATGAGCAGTTCTTC.

The gene calls are TRBV16 and TRBJ1-2; D not resolved. CDR1 is KGHSY, CDR2 FQNENV, per germline. CDR3 length: 14 residues. Trimming stripped 4 bases from V and 0 bases from J, with 9 bases between. DNA of the CDR3: TGTGCCAGCAGCCGTCGAAAAACTAACTATGGCTACACCTTC. Residues: CASSRRKTNYGYTF.

The chain joins TRBV4-1 to TRBJ2-7, with a weak D call TRBD2 (7 bases). Germline CDR1 is MGHRA and CDR2 is YSYEKL. The CDR3 spans 15 residues. Trimming pared 5 bases from V and 0 bases from J, leaving 14 bases between. The CDR3, as DNA: TGCGCCAGCAGCTTTCGGGGGGCTAGCTCCTACGAGCAGTACTTC. Its protein is CASSFRGASSYEQYF.

Turning to this clone: The same CDR3 is also encoded by other DNA sequences in this sample. This sequence joins TRBV18 and TRBJ2-2; D remains ambiguous. Germline V gives CDR1 KGHSH, CDR2 LQKENI. This CDR3 contains 15 residues. The V and J ends lost 2 bases and 0 bases respectively, with 7 bases between them. The CDR3 spells CASSPDRTNTGELFF. DNA of the CDR3: TGTGCCAGCTCACCAGACCGAACGAACACCGGGGAGCTGTTTTTT. The whole variable domain, filled in from reference TRBV18 and TRBJ2-2, reads NAGVMQNPRHLVRRRGQEARLRCSPMKGHSHVYWYRQLPEEGLKFMVYLQKENIIDESGMPKERFSAEFPKEGPSILRIQQVVRGDSAAYFCASSPDRTNTGELFFGEGSRLTVL.

The chain has TRBV6-5 and TRBJ1-5; D possibly corresponds to TRBD1 (5 bases). This CDR3 comprises 14 residues. The germline CDR1 and CDR2 sequences are MNHEY and SVGAGI. V dropped 5 bases and J dropped 5 bases, with 13 bases sitting between them. The CDR3: CASSPFVGDQPQHF. Written as DNA, the CDR3 is TGTGCCAGCAGTCCTTTCGTGGGGGATCAGCCCCAGCATTTT.

This clone appeared once. In DNA, the CDR3 is TGTGCCAGCAGCATTGCGGGGGGACCCTACGAGCAGTACTTC. It yields the protein CASSIAGGPYEQYF. The chain uses TRBV7-9 and TRBJ2-7; TRBD2 matches 8 bases. This CDR3 region has 14 residues. J was trimmed by 2 bases and V by 5 bases; bases with no gene match: 5. CDR1 SEHNR and CDR2 FQNEAQ come from the germline V gene (reference sequence). Using reference TRBV7-9 and TRBJ2-7 for the parts outside the CDR3, the full variable domain is DTGVSQNPRHKITKRGQNVTFRCDPISEHNRLYWYRQTLGQGPEFLTYFQNEAQLEKSRLLSDRFSAERPKGSFSTLEIQRTEQGDSAMYLCASSIAGGPYEQYFGPGTRLTVT.

The V call is TRBV5-4, the J call TRBJ1-1, with D tentatively TRBD1 (5 bases). V was trimmed by 9 bases and J by 4 bases, leaving 25 bases between them. The CDR3 covers 16 residues. The germline V gene has CDR1 SGHNT and CDR2 YYREEE (reference sequence). DNA of the CDR3: TGTGCCATCAGAGTTAGGGGCAGGGAAGCAAGCACTGAAGCTTTCTTT. This gives the protein CAIRVRGREASTEAFF.

On this clone: At one end, the junction sequence differs from germline, possibly due to a read error. Within the sample, other DNA sequences also encode this same CDR3. The chain couples TRBV28 to TRBJ2-7, with D uncertain. Germline CDR1 reads MDHEN; CDR2 reads SYDVKM. There are 14 residues in the CDR3. The CDR3 loop is CASSFGVVLYEQYF. For the CDR3, the DNA is TGTGCCAGCAGTTTCGGCGTCGTTCTCTACGAGCAGTATTTC.

The chain joins TRBV28 to TRBJ1-3; possibly TRBD1 for D (6 bases). Between the trimmed V and J ends, which lost 8 bases and 5 bases, there was a span of 19 bases. Germline lookup yields CDR1 MDHEN and CDR2 SYDVKM. This CDR3 is built from 15 residues. Here the CDR3 reads CASGFPSGQRNTIYF. CDR3 in DNA: TGTGCCAGCGGCTTCCCAAGCGGACAGCGAAACACCATATATTTT.

This sequence joins TRBV6-1 and TRBJ2-1, with 13 bases identical to TRBD2. CDR1 and CDR2 (germline): MNHNS, SASEGT. The ends lost 4 bases at V and 12 bases at J; junction bases unmatched: 18. CDR3 length: 18 residues. CDR3 region: CASSGEGLTSGRSGVQFF. DNA for the CDR3: TGTGCCAGCAGTGGAGAGGGGTTGACTAGCGGGAGGAGTGGTGTGCAGTTCTTC.

This clone occurred a few times. The chain joins TRBV19 to TRBJ1-4; no reliable D call. Germline values: CDR1 LNHDA, CDR2 SQIVND (reference sequence). Trimming took off 5 bases at V and 3 bases at J, with 13 bases between the two ends. The CDR3 is 15 amino acids. The CDR3 loop reads CASSVLRNSNEKLFF. The CDR3 DNA reads TGTGCCAGTAGTGTCCTTCGGAATTCTAATGAAAAACTGTTTTTT.

The chain combines TRBV27 with TRBJ1-6; D gene uncertain. Germline CDR1 MNHEY, CDR2 SMNVEV (reference sequence). The germline V and J ends were trimmed by 2 bases and 13 bases, with 18 bases remaining between them. The CDR3 covers 15 residues. The CDR3 sequence: CASSLIKAPGDPLHF. The DNA of the CDR3 is TGTGCCAGCAGTTTAATCAAGGCACCCGGCGATCCCCTCCACTTT.

The genes are TRBV3-1 (or the pseudogene TRBV3-2) and TRBJ2-3, with D uncertain. Trimming pared 5 bases from V and 5 bases from J, leaving 17 bases between. Germline V gene data show CDR1 as LGHDT and CDR2 as YNNKEL (reference sequence). The CDR3 runs 15 residues. CDR3 nucleotide sequence: TGTGCCAGCAGCTTTTCCTTCTCTGTAGTAGATACGCAGTATTTT. The encoded protein is CASSFSFSVVDTQYF.

The genes are TRBV3-1 (or the pseudogene TRBV3-2) and TRBJ1-6; a weak D match, TRBD1 (5 bases). V shed 1 base and J shed 6 bases, with 10 bases lying between them. Germline values: CDR1 LGHDT, CDR2 YNNKEL (reference sequence). This CDR3 is 15 amino acids long. The CDR3 spells CASSQGVQGNSPLHF. The DNA for the CDR3 is TGTGCCAGCAGCCAAGGCGTGCAGGGTAATTCACCCCTCCACTTT.

The chain couples TRBV5-5 to TRBJ1-1, with 7 bases matching TRBD1. The CDR3 is 13 residues long. CDR1 is SGHKS and CDR2 is YYEKEE in the germline V gene (reference sequence). The junction had 5 bases not matched to a gene; V was cut back by 0 bases and J by 9 bases. The CDR3 loop is CASSLGETGKAFF. CDR3 in DNA: TGTGCCAGCAGCTTGGGGGAGACAGGGAAAGCTTTCTTT.

This chain connects TRBV7-2 to TRBJ1-2; the match to TRBD1 covers 7 bases. This CDR3 contains 14 residues. The V and J ends lost 5 bases and 2 bases, in that order; junction bases with no gene match: 5. Per germline, CDR1 SGHTA and CDR2 FQGNSA. CDR3 sequence (DNA): TGTGCCAGCAGCACCCGGGACAGAAACTATGGCTACACCTTC. Encoded protein: CASSTRDRNYGYTF.

The V call is TRBV6-5, the J call TRBJ2-7; 10 bases line up with TRBD1. CDR1 is MNHEY and CDR2 is SVGAGI in the germline V gene. V shed 4 bases and J 5 bases; nucleotides not matched to a gene: 5. The CDR3 is made up of 14 amino acids. The CDR3 region is CASSSRDRGNEQYF. In DNA form, the CDR3 reads TGTGCCAGCAGTTCCAGGGACAGGGGAAACGAGCAGTACTTC.

The V gene is TRBV7-9, the J gene TRBJ1-5, with D unclear. Trimming left V 1 base short and J 1 base short, with 5 bases between. CDR3 size: 14 residues. Germline CDR1 and CDR2: SEHNR and FQNEAQ (reference sequence). The CDR3 DNA reads as TGTGCCAGCAGCTTAGGAAGGAGCAATCAGCCCCAGCATTTT. It encodes CASSLGRSNQPQHF.

The CDR3 DNA follows: TGTGCCAGTTCCTTACAGGGGGACAATTCACCCCTCCACTTT. Translating it yields CASSLQGDNSPLHF. This chain uses TRBV6-5 with TRBJ1-6, with TRBD1 matching 8 bases. The CDR3 runs to 14 residues. With V trimmed by 9 bases and J by 7 bases, 8 bases remained unmatched. Per germline, CDR1 MNHEY and CDR2 SVGAGI.

Concerning this clone itself: This sample includes further DNA sequences coding for the same CDR3. CDR3 protein: CASSLSMNTEAFF. The CDR3 bases are TGCGCCAGCTCACTAAGTATGAACACTGAAGCTTTCTTT. This sequence joins TRBV5-1 and TRBJ1-1; no definite D call. The length of the CDR3 is 13 residues. Per the germline V gene, CDR1 is SGHRS and CDR2 is YFSETQ. V shed 7 bases and J shed 0 bases, with 10 bases lying between them.

V is TRBV7-6 and J is TRBJ2-5, with 12 positions matching TRBD2. The V gene end was trimmed by 5 bases and the J gene end by 5 bases; junction bases not matched to a gene: 9. The CDR3 length is 16 residues. Germline CDR1 and CDR2: SGHVS and FNYEAQ. CDR3 sequence: CASSRTSGNPWETQYF. For the CDR3, the DNA is TGTGCCAGCAGCCGGACTAGCGGGAACCCGTGGGAGACCCAGTACTTC. Full variable domain (missing parts from reference TRBV7-6 and TRBJ2-5): GAGVSQSPRYKVTKRGQDVALRCDPISGHVSLYWYRQALGQGPEFLTYFNYEAQQDKSGLPNDRFSAERPEGSISTLTIQRTEQRDSAMYRCASSRTSGNPWETQYFGPGTRLLVL.